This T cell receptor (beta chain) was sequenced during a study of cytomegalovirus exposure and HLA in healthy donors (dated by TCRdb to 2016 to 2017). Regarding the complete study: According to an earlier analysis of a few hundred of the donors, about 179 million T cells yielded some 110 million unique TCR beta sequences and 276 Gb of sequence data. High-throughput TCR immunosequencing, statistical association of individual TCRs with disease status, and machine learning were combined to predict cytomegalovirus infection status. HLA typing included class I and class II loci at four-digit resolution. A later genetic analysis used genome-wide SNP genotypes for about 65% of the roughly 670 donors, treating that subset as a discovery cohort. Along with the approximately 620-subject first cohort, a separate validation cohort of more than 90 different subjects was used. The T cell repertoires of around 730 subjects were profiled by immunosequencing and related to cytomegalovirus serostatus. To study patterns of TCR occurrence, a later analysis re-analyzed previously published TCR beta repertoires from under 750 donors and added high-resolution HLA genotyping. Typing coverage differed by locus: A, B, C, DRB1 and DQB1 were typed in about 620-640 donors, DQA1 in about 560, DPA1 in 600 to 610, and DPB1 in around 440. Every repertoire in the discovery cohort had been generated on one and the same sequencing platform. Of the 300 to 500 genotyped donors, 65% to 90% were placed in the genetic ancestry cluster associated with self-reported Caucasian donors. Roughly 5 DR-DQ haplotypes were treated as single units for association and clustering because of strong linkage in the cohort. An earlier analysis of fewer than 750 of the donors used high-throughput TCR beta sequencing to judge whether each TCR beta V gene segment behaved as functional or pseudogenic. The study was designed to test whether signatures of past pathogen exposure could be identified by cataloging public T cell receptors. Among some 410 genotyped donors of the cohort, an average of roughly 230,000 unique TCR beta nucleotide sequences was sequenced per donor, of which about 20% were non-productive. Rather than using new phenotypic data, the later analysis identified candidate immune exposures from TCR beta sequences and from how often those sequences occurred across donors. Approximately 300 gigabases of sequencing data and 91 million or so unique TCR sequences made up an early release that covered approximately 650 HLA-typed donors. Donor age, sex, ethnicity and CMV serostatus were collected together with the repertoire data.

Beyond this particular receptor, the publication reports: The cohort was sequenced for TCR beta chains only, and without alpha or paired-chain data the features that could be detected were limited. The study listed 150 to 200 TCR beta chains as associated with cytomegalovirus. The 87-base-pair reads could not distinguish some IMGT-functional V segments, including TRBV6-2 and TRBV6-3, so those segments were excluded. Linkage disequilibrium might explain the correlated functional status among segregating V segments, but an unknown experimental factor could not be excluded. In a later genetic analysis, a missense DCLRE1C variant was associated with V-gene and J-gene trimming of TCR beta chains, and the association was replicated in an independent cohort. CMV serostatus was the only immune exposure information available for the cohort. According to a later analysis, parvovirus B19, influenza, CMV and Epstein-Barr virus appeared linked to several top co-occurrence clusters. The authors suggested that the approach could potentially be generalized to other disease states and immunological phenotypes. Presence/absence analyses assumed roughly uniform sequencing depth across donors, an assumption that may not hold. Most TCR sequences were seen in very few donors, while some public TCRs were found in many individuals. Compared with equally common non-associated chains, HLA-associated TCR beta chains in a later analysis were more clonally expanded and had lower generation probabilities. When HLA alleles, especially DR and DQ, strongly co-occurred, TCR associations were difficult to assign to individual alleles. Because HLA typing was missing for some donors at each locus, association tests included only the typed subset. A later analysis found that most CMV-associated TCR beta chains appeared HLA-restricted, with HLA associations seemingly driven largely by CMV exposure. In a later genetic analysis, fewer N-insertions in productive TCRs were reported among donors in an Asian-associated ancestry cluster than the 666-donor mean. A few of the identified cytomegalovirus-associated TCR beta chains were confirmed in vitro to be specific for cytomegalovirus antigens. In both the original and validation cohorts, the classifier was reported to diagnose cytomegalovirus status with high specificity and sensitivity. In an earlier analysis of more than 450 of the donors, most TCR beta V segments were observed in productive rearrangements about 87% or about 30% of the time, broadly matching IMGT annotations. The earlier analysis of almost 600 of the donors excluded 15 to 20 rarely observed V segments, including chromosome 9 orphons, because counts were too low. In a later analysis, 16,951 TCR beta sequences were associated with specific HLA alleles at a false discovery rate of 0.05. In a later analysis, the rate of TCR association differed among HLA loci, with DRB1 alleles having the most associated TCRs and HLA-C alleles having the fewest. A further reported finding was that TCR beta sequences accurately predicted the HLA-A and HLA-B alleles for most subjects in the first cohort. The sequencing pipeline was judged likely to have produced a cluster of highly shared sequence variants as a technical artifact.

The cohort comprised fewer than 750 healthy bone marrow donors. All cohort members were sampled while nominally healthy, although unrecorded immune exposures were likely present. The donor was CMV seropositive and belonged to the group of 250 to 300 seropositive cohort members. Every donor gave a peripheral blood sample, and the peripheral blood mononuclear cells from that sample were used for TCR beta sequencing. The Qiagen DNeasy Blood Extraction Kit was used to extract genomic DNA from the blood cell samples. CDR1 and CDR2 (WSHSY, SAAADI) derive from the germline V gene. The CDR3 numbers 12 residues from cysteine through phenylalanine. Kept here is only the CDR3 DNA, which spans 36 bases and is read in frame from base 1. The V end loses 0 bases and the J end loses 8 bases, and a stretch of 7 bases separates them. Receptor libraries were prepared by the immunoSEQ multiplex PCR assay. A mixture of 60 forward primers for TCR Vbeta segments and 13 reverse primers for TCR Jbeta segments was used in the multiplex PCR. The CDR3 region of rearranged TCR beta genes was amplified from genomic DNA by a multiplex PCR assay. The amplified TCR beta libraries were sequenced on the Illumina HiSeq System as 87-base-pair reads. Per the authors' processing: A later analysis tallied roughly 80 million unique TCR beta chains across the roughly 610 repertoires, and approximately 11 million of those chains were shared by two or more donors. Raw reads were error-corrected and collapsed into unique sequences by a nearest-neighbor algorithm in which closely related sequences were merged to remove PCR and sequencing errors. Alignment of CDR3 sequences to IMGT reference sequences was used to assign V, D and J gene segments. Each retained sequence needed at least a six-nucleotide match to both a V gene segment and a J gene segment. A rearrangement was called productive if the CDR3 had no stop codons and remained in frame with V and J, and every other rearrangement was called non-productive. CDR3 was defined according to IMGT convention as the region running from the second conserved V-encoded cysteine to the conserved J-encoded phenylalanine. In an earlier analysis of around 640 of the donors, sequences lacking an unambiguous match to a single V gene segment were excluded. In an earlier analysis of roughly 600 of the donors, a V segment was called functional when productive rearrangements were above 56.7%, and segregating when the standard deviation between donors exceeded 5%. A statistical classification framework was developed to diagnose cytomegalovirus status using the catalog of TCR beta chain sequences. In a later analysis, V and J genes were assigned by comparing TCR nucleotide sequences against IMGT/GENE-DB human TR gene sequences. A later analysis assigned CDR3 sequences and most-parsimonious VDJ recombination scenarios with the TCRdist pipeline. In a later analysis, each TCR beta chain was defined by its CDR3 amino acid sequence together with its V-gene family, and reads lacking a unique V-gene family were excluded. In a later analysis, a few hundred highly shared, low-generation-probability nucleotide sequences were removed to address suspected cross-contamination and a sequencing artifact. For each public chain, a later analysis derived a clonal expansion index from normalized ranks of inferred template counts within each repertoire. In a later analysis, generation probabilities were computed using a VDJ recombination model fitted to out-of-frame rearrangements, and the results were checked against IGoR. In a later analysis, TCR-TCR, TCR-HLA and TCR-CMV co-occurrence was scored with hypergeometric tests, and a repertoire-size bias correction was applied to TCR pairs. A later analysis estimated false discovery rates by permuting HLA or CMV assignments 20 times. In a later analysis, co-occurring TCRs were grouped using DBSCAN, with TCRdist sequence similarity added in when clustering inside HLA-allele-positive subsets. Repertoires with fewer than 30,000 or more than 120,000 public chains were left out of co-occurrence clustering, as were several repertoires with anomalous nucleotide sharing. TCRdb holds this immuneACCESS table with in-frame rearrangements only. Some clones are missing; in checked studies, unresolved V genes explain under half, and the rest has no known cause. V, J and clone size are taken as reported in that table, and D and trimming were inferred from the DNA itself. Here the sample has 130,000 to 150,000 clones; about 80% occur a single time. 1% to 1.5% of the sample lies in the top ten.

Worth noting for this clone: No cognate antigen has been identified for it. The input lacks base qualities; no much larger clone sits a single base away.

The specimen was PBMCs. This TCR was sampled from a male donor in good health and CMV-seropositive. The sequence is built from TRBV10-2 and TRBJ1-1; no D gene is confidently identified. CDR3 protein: CASSESRKEAFF. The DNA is TGCGCCAGCAGTGAGTCGAGGAAAGAAGCTTTCTTT.